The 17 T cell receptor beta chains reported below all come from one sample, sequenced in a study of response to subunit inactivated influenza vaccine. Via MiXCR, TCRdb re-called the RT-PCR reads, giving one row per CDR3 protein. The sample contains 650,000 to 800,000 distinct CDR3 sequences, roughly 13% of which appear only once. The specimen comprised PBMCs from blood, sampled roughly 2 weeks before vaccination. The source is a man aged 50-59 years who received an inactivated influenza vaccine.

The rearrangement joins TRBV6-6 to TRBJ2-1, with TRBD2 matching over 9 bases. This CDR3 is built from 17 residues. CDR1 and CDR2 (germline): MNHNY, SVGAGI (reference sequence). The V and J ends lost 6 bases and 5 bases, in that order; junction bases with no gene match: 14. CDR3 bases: TGTGCCAGCAGAAACTCGGGAATAGCGGGGGCAAACAATGAGCAGTTCTTC. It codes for CASRNSGIAGANNEQFF.

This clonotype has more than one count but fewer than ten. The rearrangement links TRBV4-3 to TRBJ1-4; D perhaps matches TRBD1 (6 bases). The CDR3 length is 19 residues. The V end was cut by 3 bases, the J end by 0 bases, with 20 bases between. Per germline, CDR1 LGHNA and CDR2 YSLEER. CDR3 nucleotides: TGCGCCAGCAGCCAGGGGGACGGGGGACAAAGACCAACTAATGAAAAACTGTTTTTT. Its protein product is CASSQGDGGQRPTNEKLFF.

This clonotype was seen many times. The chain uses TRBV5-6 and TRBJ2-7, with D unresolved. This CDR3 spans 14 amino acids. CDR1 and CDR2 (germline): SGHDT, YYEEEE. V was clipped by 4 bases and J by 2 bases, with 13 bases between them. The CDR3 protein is CASSPLREPYEQYF. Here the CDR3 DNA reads TGTGCCAGCAGCCCTTTACGAGAGCCCTACGAGCAGTACTTC.

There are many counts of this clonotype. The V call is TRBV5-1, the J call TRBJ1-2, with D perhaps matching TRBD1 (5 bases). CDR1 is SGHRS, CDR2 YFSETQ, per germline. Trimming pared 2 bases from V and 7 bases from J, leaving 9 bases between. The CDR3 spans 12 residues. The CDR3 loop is CASSLSGLGYTF. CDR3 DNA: TGCGCCAGCAGCTTATCGGGACTTGGCTACACCTTC.

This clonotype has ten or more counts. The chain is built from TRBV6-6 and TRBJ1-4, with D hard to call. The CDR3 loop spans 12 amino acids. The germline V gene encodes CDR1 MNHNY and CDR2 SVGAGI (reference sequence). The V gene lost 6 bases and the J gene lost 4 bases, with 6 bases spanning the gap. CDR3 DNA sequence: TGTGCCAGCAGCTACAGTAATGAAAAACTGTTTTTT. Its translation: CASSYSNEKLFF.

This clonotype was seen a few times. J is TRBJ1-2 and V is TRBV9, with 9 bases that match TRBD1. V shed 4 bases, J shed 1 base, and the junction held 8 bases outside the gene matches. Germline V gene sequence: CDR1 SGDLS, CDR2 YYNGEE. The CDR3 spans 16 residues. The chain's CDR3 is CASSQDRGGINYGYTF. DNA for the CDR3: TGTGCCAGCAGCCAGGACAGGGGAGGAATTAACTATGGCTACACCTTC.

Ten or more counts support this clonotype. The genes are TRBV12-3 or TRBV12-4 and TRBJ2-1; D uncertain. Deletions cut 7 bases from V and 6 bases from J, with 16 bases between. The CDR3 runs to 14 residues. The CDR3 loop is CASTPSHLTNEQFF. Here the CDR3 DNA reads TGTGCCAGCACGCCCTCACACTTGACCAATGAGCAGTTCTTC.

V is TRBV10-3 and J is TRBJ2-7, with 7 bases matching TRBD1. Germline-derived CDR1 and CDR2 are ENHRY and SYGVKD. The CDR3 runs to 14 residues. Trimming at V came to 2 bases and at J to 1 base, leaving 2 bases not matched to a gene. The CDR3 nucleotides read TGTGCCATCAGTGAGGGGGACAGATCCTACGAGCAGTACTTC. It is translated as CAISEGDRSYEQYF.

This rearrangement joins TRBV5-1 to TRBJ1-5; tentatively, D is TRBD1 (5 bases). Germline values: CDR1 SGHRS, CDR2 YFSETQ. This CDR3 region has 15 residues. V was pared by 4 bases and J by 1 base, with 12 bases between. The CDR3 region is CASSPLGTSNQPQHF. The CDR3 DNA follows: TGCGCCAGCAGCCCGTTGGGGACGAGCAATCAGCCCCAGCATTTT.

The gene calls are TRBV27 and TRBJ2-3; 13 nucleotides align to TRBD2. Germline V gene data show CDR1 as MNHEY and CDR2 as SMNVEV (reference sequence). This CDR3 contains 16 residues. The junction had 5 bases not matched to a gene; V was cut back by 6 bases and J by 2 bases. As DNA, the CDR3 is TGTGCCAGCAGAGGACTAGCGGGAGTACCCACAGATACGCAGTATTTT. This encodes CASRGLAGVPTDTQYF.

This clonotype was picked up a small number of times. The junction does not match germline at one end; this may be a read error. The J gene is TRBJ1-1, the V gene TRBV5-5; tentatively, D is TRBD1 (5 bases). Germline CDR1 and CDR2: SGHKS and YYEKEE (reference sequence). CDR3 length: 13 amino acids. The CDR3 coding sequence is TGTGCCAGCAGCCGAAAGGGGAACGCTGAAGCTTTCTTT. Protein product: CASSRKGNAEAFF.

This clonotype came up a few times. The CDR3 reads CASRPPNRGRNTEAFF. The DNA for the CDR3 is TGTGCCAGCAGACCCCCGAACAGGGGGCGAAATACTGAAGCTTTCTTT. The V and J genes are TRBV12-3 or TRBV12-4 and TRBJ1-1; 9 bases agree with TRBD1. The CDR3 runs 16 residues. The V and J ends lost 6 bases and 5 bases, in that order; junction bases with no gene match: 13.

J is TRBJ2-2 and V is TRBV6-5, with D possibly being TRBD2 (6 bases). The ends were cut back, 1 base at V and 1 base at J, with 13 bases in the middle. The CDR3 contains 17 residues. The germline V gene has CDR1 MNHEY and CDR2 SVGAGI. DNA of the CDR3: TGTGCCAGCAGTTACTGGGGACTCAACGTGAACACCGGGGAGCTGTTTTTT. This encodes CASSYWGLNVNTGELFF.

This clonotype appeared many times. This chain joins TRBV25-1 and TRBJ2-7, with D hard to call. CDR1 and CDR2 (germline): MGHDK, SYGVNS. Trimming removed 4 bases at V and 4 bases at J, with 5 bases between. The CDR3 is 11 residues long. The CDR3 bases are TGTGCCAGCAGTGTTCTATACGAGCAGTACTTC. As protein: CASSVLYEQYF.

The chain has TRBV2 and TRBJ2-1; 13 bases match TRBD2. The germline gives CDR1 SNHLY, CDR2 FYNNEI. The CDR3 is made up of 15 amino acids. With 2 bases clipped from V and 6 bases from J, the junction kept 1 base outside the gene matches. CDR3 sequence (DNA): TGTGCCAGCAGTGAAACTAGCGGGGGGGGCAATGAGCAGTTCTTC. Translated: CASSETSGGGNEQFF.

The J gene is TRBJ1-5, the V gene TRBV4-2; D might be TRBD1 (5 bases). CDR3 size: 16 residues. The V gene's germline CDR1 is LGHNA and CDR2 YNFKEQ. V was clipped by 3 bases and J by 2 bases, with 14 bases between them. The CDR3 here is CASSQGLAGGNQPQHF. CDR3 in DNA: TGTGCCAGCAGCCAGGGACTAGCGGGAGGCAATCAGCCCCAGCATTTT.

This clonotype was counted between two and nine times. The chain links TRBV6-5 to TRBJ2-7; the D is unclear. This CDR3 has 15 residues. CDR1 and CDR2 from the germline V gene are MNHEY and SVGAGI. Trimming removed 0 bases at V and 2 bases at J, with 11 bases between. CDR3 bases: TGTGCCAGCAGTTACTCGTGGAGCAGGACCTACGAGCAGTACTTC. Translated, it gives CASSYSWSRTYEQYF.